Sequencing of this TCR beta chain was carried out in a study of blood T cell repertoires in COVID-19. Study summary: COVID-19 samples, acute and convalescent, were from the United States, Italy and Spain. T cells, B-cell-depleted T cells, or PBMCs provided the cDNA or gDNA that served as material.

Authors' data handling: Estimation of nucleated cell counts relied on the amplification of reference gene primers. Sequenced by immunoSEQ multiplex PCR; TCRdb stores in-frame clones only, minus some. Clone size and V and J calls were adopted from that table, with D and trimming inferred from the DNA. The data contain nearly 80,000 clones, 75% to 95% of them singletons. Germline lookup yields CDR1 KGHSH and CDR2 LQKENI. This CDR3 contains 14 residues. Germline trimming cut 6 bases from V and 3 bases from J; bases unmatched to any gene: 7. The sequence was collected from a woman of 80 years or more with acute or convalescent COVID-19. The sequenced material came from peripheral blood. The chain couples TRBV18 to TRBJ2-7, with TRBD1 matching 8 bases. This CDR3 reads CASSRQGRIYEQYF. The DNA of the CDR3 is TGTGCCAGCTCCCGACAGGGGAGGATCTACGAGCAGTACTTC.